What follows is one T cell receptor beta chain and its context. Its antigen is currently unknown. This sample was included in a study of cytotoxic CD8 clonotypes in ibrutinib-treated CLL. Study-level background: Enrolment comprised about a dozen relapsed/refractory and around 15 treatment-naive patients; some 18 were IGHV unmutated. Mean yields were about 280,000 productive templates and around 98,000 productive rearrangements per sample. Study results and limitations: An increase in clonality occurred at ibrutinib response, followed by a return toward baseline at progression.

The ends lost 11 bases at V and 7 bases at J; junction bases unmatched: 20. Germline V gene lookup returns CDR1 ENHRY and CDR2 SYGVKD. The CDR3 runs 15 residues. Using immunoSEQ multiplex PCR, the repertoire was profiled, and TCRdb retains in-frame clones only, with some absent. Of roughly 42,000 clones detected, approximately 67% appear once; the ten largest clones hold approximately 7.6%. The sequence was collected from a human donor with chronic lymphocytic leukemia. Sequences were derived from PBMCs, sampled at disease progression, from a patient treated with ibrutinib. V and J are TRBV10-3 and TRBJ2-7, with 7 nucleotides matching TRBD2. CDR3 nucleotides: TGTGCCGCTATAGAAGGGCCTGGCGGGCGGGGGGAGCAGTACTTC. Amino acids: CAAIEGPGGRGEQYF.